A single sample is the source of the 27 T cell receptor beta chains below, sequenced in a study of radiation and T cells in renal cell carcinoma. The sample's time point: baseline pretreatment blood. Treatment meaning: 15 Gy SBRT to primary tumor, nephrectomy 4 weeks later. Profiled with immunoSEQ multiplex PCR; TCRdb holds only in-frame clones, not every one. Of over 120,000 clones in the sample, roughly 90% were seen once. The sample was blood, taken from a patient whose treatment included radiotherapy and nephrectomy. The receptors shown here come from a woman between 45 and 60 years old with renal cell carcinoma.

V usage is TRBV19 and J usage is TRBJ1-2; D not resolved. Between the trimmed V and J ends, which lost 6 bases and 4 bases, there was a span of 12 bases. The CDR3 covers 13 residues. Looked up from germline, CDR1 is LNHDA and CDR2 is SQIVND (reference sequence). CDR3 nucleotides: TGTGCCAGTAGCTCACAGAGCCTCTATGGCTACACCTTC. Translated, it gives CASSSQSLYGYTF.

This clone came up once. The chain is built from TRBV18 and TRBJ2-1; D possibly corresponds to TRBD1 (5 bases). The V gene lost 3 bases and the J gene lost 8 bases, with 11 bases spanning the gap. The germline V gene has CDR1 KGHSH and CDR2 LQKENI. This CDR3 is built from 13 residues. CDR3 loop: CASSPQLGDEQFF. CDR3 nucleotide sequence: TGTGCCAGCTCACCGCAGCTAGGGGATGAGCAGTTCTTC.

V gene TRBV7-2 combines with J gene TRBJ1-5; 9 bases fit TRBD1. Germline-derived CDR1 and CDR2 are SGHTA and FQGNSA. The junction had 14 bases not matched to a gene; V was cut back by 1 base and J by 7 bases. The CDR3 has 18 amino acids. The CDR3 sequence: CASSLVGTGILGSQPQHF. In nucleotides, the CDR3 is TGTGCCAGCAGCTTAGTAGGGACAGGGATTCTAGGGAGCCAGCCCCAGCATTTT.

The rearrangement links TRBV5-5 to TRBJ2-3; D is unresolved. The CDR3 is made up of 16 amino acids. Per the germline V gene, CDR1 is SGHKS and CDR2 is YYEKEE (reference sequence). V was trimmed by 7 bases and J by 2 bases, leaving 20 bases between them. CDR3 loop: CASRLVAGRNTDTQYF. In nucleotides, the CDR3 is TGTGCCAGCCGGCTCGTCGCAGGTCGTAACACAGATACGCAGTATTTT.

The rearrangement uses TRBV20-1 and TRBJ1-2; D is possibly TRBD1 (6 bases). V was pared by 5 bases and J by 3 bases, with 7 bases between. Germline lookup yields CDR1 DFQATT and CDR2 SNEGSKA (reference sequence). This CDR3 region has 11 residues. CDR3 in DNA: TGCAGTGCTCCAGGGGACTATGGCTACACCTTC. It codes for CSAPGDYGYTF.

This clone has more than one count but fewer than ten. This sequence joins TRBV7-2 and TRBJ2-7, with a possible D match to TRBD1 (6 bases). The CDR3 has 14 amino acids. CDR1 SGHTA and CDR2 FQGNSA come from the germline V gene. Trimming stripped 3 bases from V and 7 bases from J, with 16 bases between. CDR3 nucleotide sequence: TGTGCCAGCAGCTTTGATACAGGGTCGGGAGAGCAGTACTTC. This codes for CASSFDTGSGEQYF.

The chain carries TRBV2 and TRBJ1-2; maybe TRBD1 (5 bases). This CDR3 spans 13 amino acids. V lost 6 bases and J lost 8, with 16 bases in between. Looked up from germline, CDR1 is SNHLY and CDR2 is FYNNEI. The CDR3 nucleotides are TGTGCCAGCAGCTGGAGCGGGACGCCGGGCTACACCTTC. This codes for CASSWSGTPGYTF.

V is TRBV5-5 and J is TRBJ1-6; the D is unclear. Germline loops: CDR1 SGHKS, CDR2 YYEKEE (reference sequence). V dropped 0 bases and J dropped 7 bases, with 8 bases sitting between them. The CDR3 consists of 14 residues. CDR3 region: CASSLVDKNSPLHF. In DNA form, the CDR3 reads TGTGCCAGCAGCTTGGTGGATAAAAATTCACCCCTCCACTTT.

V and J are TRBV7-9 and TRBJ2-5, with D perhaps assigned TRBD1 or TRBD2 (6 bases each). Deletions cut 3 bases from V and 2 bases from J, with 10 bases between. The CDR3 runs 14 residues. Per germline, CDR1 SEHNR and CDR2 FQNEAQ (reference sequence). The CDR3 spells CASSFTGRQETQYF. The DNA for the CDR3 is TGTGCCAGCAGCTTTACAGGGAGGCAAGAGACCCAGTACTTC.

The chain joins TRBV4-3 to TRBJ2-1; D is uncertain. Trimming cost V 0 bases and J 6 bases, with 18 bases left between them. Germline values: CDR1 LGHNA, CDR2 YSLEER. The CDR3 covers 17 residues. This CDR3 is CASSQDRAQEGPNEQFF. The CDR3 DNA sequence: TGCGCCAGCAGCCAAGATCGGGCCCAGGAAGGTCCCAATGAGCAGTTCTTC.

This clone was recorded once. Other DNA sequences in this specimen translate into the identical CDR3. The chain recombines TRBV6-6 with TRBJ2-7; D is possibly TRBD1 or TRBD2 (5 bases each). This CDR3 comprises 14 residues. Trimming took off 7 bases at V and 7 bases at J, with 20 bases between the two ends. Germline-derived CDR1 and CDR2 are MNHNY and SVGAGI (reference sequence). In DNA form, the CDR3 reads TGTGCCAGCAAACTCCGGGACGGGCAGAGTGAGCAGTACTTC. Protein sequence: CASKLRDGQSEQYF.

The chain uses TRBV19 and TRBJ1-1, with a weak D call TRBD1 (5 bases). The CDR3 is made up of 15 amino acids. Germline V lookup: CDR1 LNHDA, CDR2 SQIVND (reference sequence). Between the trimmed V and J ends, which lost 6 bases and 1 base, there was a span of 15 bases. The CDR3 region has the DNA TGTGCCAGTAGGATAACGGGACTCACGAACACTGAAGCTTTCTTT. The encoded protein is CASRITGLTNTEAFF.

The V and J genes are TRBV4-2 and TRBJ1-6; 10 positions agree with TRBD1. Germline CDR1 and CDR2: LGHNA and YNFKEQ. The length of the CDR3 is 16 residues. The J segment lost 7 bases and the V segment lost 3 bases, leaving 6 bases of the junction unmatched. CDR3 protein: CASSQGQGQNNSPLHF. In nucleotides, the CDR3 is TGTGCCAGCAGCCAGGGACAGGGGCAGAACAATTCACCCCTCCACTTT.

CDR3: CASSPQGGNYEQYF. The CDR3, as DNA: TGTGCCAGCAGCCCACAGGGGGGGAACTACGAGCAGTACTTC. The genes are TRBV2 and TRBJ2-7; tentative D call: TRBD1 (8 bases). The V gene's germline CDR1 is SNHLY and CDR2 FYNNEI. V was pared by 6 bases and J by 3 bases, with 15 bases between. The CDR3 totals 14 residues.

The chain carries TRBV4-1 and TRBJ1-2; TRBD1 agrees at 11 bases. Germline-derived CDR1 and CDR2 are MGHRA and YSYEKL. With V trimmed by 4 bases and J by 2 bases, 6 bases remained unmatched. The CDR3 totals 16 residues. The CDR3 loop reads CASSLGQGDRNYGYTF. Written as DNA, the CDR3 is TGCGCCAGCAGCCTGGGACAGGGGGATCGAAACTATGGCTACACCTTC.

V gene TRBV19 combines with J gene TRBJ2-3; tentative D call: TRBD2 (5 bases). Trimming left V 4 bases short and J 0 bases short, with 11 bases between. CDR1 is LNHDA and CDR2 is SQIVND in the germline V gene (reference sequence). The CDR3 has 15 residues. CDR3 sequence reads: CASSTGSTSTDTQYF. The CDR3 coding sequence is TGTGCCAGTAGTACGGGGTCAACTAGCACAGATACGCAGTATTTT.

The CDR3 is CAISELGDVETQYF. Written as DNA, the CDR3 is TGTGCCATCAGTGAGTTAGGGGACGTGGAGACCCAGTACTTC. The V gene is TRBV10-3, the J gene TRBJ2-5, with D perhaps assigned TRBD1 or TRBD2 (5 bases each). The CDR3 totals 14 residues. Germline lookup yields CDR1 ENHRY and CDR2 SYGVKD. V was cut by 1 base and J by 5 bases, with 11 bases left in between.

The chain recombines TRBV19 with TRBJ1-5; unclear D gene. Germline CDR1 and CDR2: LNHDA and SQIVND (reference sequence). Trimming cost V 3 bases and J 0 bases, with 9 bases left between them. CDR3 length equals 15 residues. CDR3 bases: TGTGCCAGTAGTATCCAGCCGTATAGCAATCAGCCCCAGCATTTT. Translation: CASSIQPYSNQPQHF.

The J gene is TRBJ2-1, the V gene TRBV5-1; 13 bases line up with TRBD2. Germline values: CDR1 SGHRS, CDR2 YFSETQ. The CDR3 totals 19 residues. V shed 0 bases, J shed 3 bases, and the junction held 9 bases outside the gene matches. The CDR3 here is CASSLALTSGGALYNEQFF. The CDR3 DNA sequence: TGCGCCAGCAGCTTGGCCCTCACTAGCGGGGGGGCCCTCTACAATGAGCAGTTCTTC.

V gene TRBV6-5 combines with J gene TRBJ2-7, with unresolved D. This CDR3 region has 13 residues. Deletions cut 6 bases from V and 3 bases from J, with 12 bases between. In germline, CDR1 is MNHEY, CDR2 SVGAGI. In nucleotides, the CDR3 is TGTGCCAGCAGAGGTATAAGAGACTACGAGCAGTACTTC. Its translation is CASRGIRDYEQYF.

This clone has only one observation. The genes are TRBV4-1 and TRBJ2-2; 8 bases fit TRBD1. The CDR3 has 17 amino acids. Trimming removed 3 bases from V and 5 bases from J; junction bases left unmatched: 11. The germline CDR1 and CDR2 sequences are MGHRA and YSYEKL. This CDR3 is CASSHLFQGAGTGELFF. The CDR3 DNA sequence: TGCGCCAGCAGCCACCTATTCCAGGGGGCTGGGACCGGGGAGCTGTTTTTT.

This clone appeared a few times. V gene TRBV9 combines with J gene TRBJ1-1, with D possibly TRBD1 on 5 matching bases. Germline assignment: CDR1 SGDLS and CDR2 YYNGEE. The CDR3 covers 12 residues. Trimming took 5 bases from V and 1 from J, leaving 6 bases between them. This CDR3 is CASSTGNTEAFF. The CDR3, as DNA: TGTGCCAGCAGTACAGGGAACACTGAAGCTTTCTTT.

The gene calls are TRBV21-1 and TRBJ2-7; the D call of TRBD2 is as the table states it, not checked on the DNA. TRBV21-1 is termed a pseudogene. CDR3 length: 14 amino acids. The CDR3 reads CASTRTQRSYEQYF. The CDR3 nucleotides are TGTGCCAGCACCCGGACTCAAAGATCCTACGAGCAGTACTTC.

The rearrangement links TRBV6-6 to TRBJ1-1; the D is unclear. CDR1 is MNHNY and CDR2 is SVGAGI in the germline V gene (reference sequence). The CDR3 length is 11 residues. V lost 6 bases to trimming and J lost 8 bases, with 10 bases between them. As DNA, the CDR3 is TGTGCCAGCAGCTTGCGGAGAGAAGCTTTCTTT. Translating it yields CASSLRREAFF.

V and J are TRBV15 and TRBJ1-2; D gene unclear. The CDR3 runs to 15 residues. Between the trimmed V and J ends, which lost 1 base and 4 bases, there was a span of 13 bases. Germline loops: CDR1 LNHNV, CDR2 YYDKDF (reference sequence). The CDR3 loop is CATSRGAADFYGYTF. CDR3 sequence (DNA): TGTGCCACCAGCAGAGGGGCAGCAGATTTCTATGGCTACACCTTC.

The chain recombines TRBV7-3 with TRBJ2-2; D possibly corresponds to TRBD2 (7 bases). V gave up 4 bases and J gave up 3 bases, with 12 bases separating them. From germline, CDR1 is SGHTA and CDR2 FQGTGA. CDR3 length: 15 residues. In DNA form, the CDR3 reads TGTGCCAGCAGCTCCCTAGGGGGGGACACCGGGGAGCTGTTTTTT. This translates into CASSSLGGDTGELFF.

This clone was found a few times. The chain carries TRBV7-2 and TRBJ1-5; D gene unclear. The ends were cut back, 3 bases at V and 7 bases at J, with 13 bases in the middle. The CDR3 spans 14 residues. Per the germline V gene, CDR1 is SGHTA and CDR2 is FQGNSA. The CDR3 DNA follows: TGTGCCAGCAGCTTTCAGTCAGGACCGCAGCCCCAGCATTTT. Amino acids: CASSFQSGPQPQHF.